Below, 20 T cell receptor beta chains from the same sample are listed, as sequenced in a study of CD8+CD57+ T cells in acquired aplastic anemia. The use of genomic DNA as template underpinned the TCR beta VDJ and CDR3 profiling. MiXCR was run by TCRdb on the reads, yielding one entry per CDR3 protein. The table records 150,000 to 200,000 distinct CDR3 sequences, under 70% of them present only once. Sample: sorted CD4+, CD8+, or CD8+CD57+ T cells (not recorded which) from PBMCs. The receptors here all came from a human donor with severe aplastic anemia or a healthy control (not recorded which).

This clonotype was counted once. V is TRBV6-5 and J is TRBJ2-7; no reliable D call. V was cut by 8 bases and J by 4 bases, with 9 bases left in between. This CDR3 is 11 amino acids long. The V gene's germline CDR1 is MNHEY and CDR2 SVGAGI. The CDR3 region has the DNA TGTGCCAGCGGGGATCGATACGAGCAGTACTTC. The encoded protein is CASGDRYEQYF.

The CDR3 region has the DNA TGCGCCAGCAGCTTGGGTCGAAAGAGATTCTCACCCCTCCACTTT. Translation gives CASSLGRKRFSPLHF. This chain joins TRBV5-1 and TRBJ1-6; unclear D gene. Germline V lookup: CDR1 SGHRS, CDR2 YFSETQ. Trimming pared 0 bases from V and 10 bases from J, leaving 14 bases between. This CDR3 has 15 residues.

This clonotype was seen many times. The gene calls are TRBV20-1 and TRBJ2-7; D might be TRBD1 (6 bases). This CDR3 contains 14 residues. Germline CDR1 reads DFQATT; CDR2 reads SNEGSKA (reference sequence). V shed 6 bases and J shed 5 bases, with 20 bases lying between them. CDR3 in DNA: TGCAGTGCGTGGACAGCGGACGGGATGGACGAGCAGTACTTC. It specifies CSAWTADGMDEQYF.

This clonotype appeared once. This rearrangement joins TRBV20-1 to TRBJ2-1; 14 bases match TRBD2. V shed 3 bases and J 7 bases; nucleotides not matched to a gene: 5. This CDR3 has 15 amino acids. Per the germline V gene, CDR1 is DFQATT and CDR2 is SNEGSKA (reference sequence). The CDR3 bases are TGCAGTGCTAGCCCCGGACTAGCGGGGGGTAATGAGCAGTTCTTC. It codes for CSASPGLAGGNEQFF.

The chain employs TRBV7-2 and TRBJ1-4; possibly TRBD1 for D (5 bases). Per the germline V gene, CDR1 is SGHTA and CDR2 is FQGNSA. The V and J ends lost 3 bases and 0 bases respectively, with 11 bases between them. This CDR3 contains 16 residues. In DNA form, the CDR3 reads TGTGCCAGCAGCTTGGTCGGACACGCAACTAATGAAAAACTGTTTTTT. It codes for CASSLVGHATNEKLFF.

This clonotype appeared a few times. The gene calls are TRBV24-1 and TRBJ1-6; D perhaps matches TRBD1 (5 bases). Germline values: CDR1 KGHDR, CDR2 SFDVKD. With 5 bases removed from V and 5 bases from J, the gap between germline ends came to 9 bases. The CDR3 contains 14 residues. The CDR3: CATSAGRDNSPLHF. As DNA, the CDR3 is TGTGCCACCAGTGCGGGACGGGATAATTCACCCCTCCACTTT.

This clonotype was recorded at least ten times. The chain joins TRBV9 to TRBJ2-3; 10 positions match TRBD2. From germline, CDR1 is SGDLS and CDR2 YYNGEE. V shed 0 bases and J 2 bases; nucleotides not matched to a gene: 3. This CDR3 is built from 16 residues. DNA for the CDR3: TGTGCCAGCAGCGTAGCTAGCGGGGGCCACACAGATACGCAGTATTTT. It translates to CASSVASGGHTDTQYF.

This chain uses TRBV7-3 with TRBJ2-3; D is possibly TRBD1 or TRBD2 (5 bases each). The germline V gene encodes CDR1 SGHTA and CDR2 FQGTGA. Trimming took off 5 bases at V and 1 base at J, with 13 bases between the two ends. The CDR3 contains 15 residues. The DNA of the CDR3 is TGTGCCAGCAGCCCTGGGGGTACCGGCACAGATACGCAGTATTTT. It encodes CASSPGGTGTDTQYF.

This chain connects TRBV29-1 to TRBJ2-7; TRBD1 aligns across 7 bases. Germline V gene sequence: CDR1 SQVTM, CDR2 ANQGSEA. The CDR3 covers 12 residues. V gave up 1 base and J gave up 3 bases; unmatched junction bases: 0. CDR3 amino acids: CSVEAGGYEQYF. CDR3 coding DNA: TGCAGCGTTGAAGCAGGGGGCTACGAGCAGTACTTC.

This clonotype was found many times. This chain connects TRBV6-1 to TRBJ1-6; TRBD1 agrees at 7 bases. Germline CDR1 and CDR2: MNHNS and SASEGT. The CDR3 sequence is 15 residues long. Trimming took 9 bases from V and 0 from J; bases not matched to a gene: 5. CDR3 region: CASQGESSYNSPLHF. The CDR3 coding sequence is TGTGCCAGTCAGGGGGAGAGCTCCTATAATTCACCCCTCCACTTT.

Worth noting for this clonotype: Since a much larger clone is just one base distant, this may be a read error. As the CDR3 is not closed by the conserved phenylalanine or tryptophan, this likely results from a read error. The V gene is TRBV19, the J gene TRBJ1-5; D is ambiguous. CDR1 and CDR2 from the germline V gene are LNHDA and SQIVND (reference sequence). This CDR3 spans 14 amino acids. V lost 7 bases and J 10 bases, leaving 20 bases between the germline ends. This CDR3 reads CASTPRWAVEPQHL. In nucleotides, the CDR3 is TGTGCCAGTACTCCAAGGTGGGCAGTGGAACCCCAGCATCTT.

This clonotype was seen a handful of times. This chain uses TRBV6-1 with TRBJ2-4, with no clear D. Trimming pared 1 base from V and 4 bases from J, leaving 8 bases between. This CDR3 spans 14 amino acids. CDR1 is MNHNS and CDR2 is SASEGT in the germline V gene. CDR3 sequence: CASSEGAGKNIQYF. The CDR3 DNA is TGTGCCAGCAGTGAAGGGGCCGGGAAAAACATTCAGTACTTC.

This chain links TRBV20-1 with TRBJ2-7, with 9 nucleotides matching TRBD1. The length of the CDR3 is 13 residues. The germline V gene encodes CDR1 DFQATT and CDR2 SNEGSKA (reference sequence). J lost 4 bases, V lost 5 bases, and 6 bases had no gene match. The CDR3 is CSAEDRGGYEQYF. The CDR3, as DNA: TGCAGTGCTGAGGACAGGGGTGGGTACGAGCAGTACTTC.

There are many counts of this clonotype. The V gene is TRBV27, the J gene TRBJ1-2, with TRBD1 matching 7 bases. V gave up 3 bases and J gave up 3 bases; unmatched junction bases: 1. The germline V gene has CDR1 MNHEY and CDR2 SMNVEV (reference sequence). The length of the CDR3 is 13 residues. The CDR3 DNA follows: TGTGCCAGCAGTTTGACAGGGCACTATGGCTACACCTTC. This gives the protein CASSLTGHYGYTF.

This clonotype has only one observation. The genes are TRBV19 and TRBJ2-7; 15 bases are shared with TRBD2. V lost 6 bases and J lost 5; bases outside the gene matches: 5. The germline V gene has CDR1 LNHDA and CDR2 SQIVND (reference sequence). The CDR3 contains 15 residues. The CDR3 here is CASRRTSGRADEQYF. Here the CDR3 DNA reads TGTGCCAGTAGGAGGACTAGCGGGAGGGCGGACGAGCAGTACTTC.

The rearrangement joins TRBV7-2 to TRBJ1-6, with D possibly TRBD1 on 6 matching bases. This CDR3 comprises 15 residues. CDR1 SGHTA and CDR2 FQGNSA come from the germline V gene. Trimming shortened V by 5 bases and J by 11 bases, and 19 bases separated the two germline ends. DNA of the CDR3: TGTGCCAGCAGCAATACAGGGACCTTAGGGGCACCCCTCCACTTT. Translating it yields CASSNTGTLGAPLHF.

The CDR3 region is CSARDSSAGGYEQYF. The CDR3 DNA follows: TGCAGTGCTAGAGATAGCAGCGCAGGGGGGTACGAGCAGTACTTC. The chain recombines TRBV20-1 with TRBJ2-7; TRBD1 might be the D (7 bases). CDR1 DFQATT and CDR2 SNEGSKA come from the germline V gene (reference sequence). This CDR3 has 15 amino acids. V was clipped by 0 bases and J by 4 bases, with 16 bases between them.

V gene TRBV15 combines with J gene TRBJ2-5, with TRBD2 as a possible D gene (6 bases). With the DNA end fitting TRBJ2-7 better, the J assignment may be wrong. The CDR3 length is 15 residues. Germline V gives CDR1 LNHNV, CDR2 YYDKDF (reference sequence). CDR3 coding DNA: TGTGCCACCAGCTCCGGGACTCCTGGCTCCTACGAGCAGTACTTC. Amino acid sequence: CATSSGTPGSYEQYF.

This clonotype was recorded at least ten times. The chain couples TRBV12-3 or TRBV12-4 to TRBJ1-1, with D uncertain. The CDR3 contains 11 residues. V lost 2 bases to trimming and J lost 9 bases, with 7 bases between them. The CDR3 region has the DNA TGTGCCAGCAGTTTATCAATTCAAGCTTTCTTT. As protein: CASSLSIQAFF.

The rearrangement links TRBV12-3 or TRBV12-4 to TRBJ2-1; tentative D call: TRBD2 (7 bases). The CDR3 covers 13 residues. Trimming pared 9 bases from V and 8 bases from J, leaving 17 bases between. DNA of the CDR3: TGTGCCAGTGAAACGGGGGGCTTGGATGAGCAGTTCTTC. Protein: CASETGGLDEQFF.